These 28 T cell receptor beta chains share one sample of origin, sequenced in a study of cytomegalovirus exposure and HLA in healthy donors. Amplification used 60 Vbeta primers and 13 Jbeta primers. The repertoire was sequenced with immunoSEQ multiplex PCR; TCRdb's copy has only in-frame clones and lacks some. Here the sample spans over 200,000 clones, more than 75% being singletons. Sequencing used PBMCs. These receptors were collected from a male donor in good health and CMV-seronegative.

CDR3 residues: CASSLRGGTDTQYF. In DNA form, the CDR3 reads TGTGCCAGCAGTTTAAGGGGCGGCACAGATACGCAGTATTTT. The chain links TRBV6-5 to TRBJ2-3; perhaps TRBD1 as D (5 bases). Per the germline V gene, CDR1 is MNHEY and CDR2 is SVGAGI. CDR3 length equals 14 residues. V dropped 4 bases and J dropped 1 base, with 9 bases sitting between them.

The CDR3 nucleotides read TGCAGTGCTCTGTACTACGAGCAGTACTTC. Its protein product is CSALYYEQYF. The V gene is TRBV20-1, the J gene TRBJ2-7; D is ambiguous. Trimming took 5 bases from V and 3 from J, leaving 5 bases between them. The CDR3 covers 10 residues. CDR1 is DFQATT and CDR2 is SNEGSKA in the germline V gene (reference sequence).

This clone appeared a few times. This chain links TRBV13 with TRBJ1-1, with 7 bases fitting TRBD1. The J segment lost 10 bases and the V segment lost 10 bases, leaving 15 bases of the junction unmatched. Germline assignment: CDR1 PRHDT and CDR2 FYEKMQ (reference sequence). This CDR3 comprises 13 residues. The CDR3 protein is CANIRQGRAVAFF. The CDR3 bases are TGTGCCAACATCCGACAGGGCCGCGCGGTAGCTTTCTTT.

CDR3 in DNA: TGTGCCAGCAGGGGCCCCCAGCTCACAGATACGCAGTATTTT. Encoded protein: CASRGPQLTDTQYF. The chain employs TRBV28 and TRBJ2-3; D not certain. Trimming took off 6 bases at V and 2 bases at J, with 12 bases between the two ends. The germline CDR1 and CDR2 sequences are MDHEN and SYDVKM. This CDR3 is built from 14 residues.

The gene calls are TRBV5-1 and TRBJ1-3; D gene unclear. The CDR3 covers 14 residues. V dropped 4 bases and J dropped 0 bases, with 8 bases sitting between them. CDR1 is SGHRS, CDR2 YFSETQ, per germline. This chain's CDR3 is CASSLDDSGNTIYF. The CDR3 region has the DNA TGCGCCAGCAGCCTAGACGACTCTGGAAACACCATATATTTT.

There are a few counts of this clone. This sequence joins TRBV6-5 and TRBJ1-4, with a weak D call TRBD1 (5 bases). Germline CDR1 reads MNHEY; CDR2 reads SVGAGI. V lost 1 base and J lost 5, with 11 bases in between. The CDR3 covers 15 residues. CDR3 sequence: CASSYFSGDNEKLFF. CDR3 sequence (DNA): TGTGCCAGCAGTTACTTCAGCGGGGACAATGAAAAACTGTTTTTT.

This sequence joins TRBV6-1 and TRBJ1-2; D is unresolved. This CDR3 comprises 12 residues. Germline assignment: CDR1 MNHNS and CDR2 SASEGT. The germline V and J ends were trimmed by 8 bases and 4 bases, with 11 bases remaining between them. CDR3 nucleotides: TGTGCCAGCTTCACCTGGAGCTATGGCTACACCTTC. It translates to CASFTWSYGYTF.

CDR3 residues: CASSPPPEMQYF. CDR3 DNA: TGTGCCAGCAGCCCTCCCCCGGAGATGCAGTACTTC. The chain joins TRBV13 to TRBJ2-7; no clear D gene. Trimming stripped 5 bases from V and 9 bases from J, with 14 bases between. CDR3 length: 12 residues. In germline, CDR1 is PRHDT, CDR2 FYEKMQ (reference sequence).

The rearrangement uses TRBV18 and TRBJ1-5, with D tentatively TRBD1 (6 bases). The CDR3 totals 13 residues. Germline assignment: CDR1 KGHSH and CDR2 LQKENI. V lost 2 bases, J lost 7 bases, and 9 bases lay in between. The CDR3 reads CASSPYQGQPQHF. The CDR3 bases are TGTGCCAGCTCACCATATCAGGGGCAGCCCCAGCATTTT.

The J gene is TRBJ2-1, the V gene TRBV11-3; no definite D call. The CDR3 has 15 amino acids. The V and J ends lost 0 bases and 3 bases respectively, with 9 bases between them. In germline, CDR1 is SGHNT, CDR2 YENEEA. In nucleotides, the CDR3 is TGTGCCAGCAGCTTAGAACGAGGCCGCTACAATGAGCAGTTCTTC. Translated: CASSLERGRYNEQFF.

The CDR3 nucleotides are TGCAGCGCGGCGGGACAGGGGGCAGGAAATGAGCAGTTCTTC. This encodes CSAAGQGAGNEQFF. The chain links TRBV29-1 to TRBJ2-1, with TRBD1 identical over 12 bases. CDR3 length: 14 amino acids. Germline V gene lookup returns CDR1 SQVTM and CDR2 ANQGSEA. J gave up 7 bases and V 7 bases, and 8 bases lay outside the gene matches.

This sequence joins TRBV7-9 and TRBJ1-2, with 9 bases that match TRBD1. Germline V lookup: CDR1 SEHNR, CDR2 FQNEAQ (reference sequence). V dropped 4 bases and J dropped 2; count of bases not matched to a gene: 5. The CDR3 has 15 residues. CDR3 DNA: TGTGCCAGCAGCTCTACAGGGGGCGAAAACTATGGCTACACCTTC. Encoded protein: CASSSTGGENYGYTF.

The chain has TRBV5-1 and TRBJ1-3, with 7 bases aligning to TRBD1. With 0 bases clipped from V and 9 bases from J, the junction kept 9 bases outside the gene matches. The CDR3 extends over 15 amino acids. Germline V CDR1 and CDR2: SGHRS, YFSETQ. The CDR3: CASSLVGQGVGTIYF. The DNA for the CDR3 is TGCGCCAGCAGCTTGGTGGGGCAGGGGGTGGGCACCATATATTTT.

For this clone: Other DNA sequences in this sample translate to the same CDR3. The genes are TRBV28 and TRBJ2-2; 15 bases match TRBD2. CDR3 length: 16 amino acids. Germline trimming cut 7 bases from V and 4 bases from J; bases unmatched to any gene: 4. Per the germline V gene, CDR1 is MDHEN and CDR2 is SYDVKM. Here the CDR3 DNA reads TGTGCCAGCACCAGGGGACTAGCGGGAGGCACCGGGGAGCTGTTTTTT. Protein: CASTRGLAGGTGELFF.

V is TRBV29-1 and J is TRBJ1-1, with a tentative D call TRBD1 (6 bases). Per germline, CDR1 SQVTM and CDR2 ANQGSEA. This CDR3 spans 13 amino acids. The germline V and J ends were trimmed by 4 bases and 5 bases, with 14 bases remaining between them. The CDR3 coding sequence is TGCAGCGTTGGAGGGGGGGCTCGTACTGAAGCTTTCTTT. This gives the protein CSVGGGARTEAFF. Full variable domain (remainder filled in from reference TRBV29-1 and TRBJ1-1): SAVISQKPSRDICQRGTSLTIQCQVDSQVTMMFWYRQQPGQSLTLIATANQGSEATYESGFVIDKFPISRPNLTFSTLTVSNMSPEDSSIYLCSVGGGARTEAFFGQGTRLTVV.

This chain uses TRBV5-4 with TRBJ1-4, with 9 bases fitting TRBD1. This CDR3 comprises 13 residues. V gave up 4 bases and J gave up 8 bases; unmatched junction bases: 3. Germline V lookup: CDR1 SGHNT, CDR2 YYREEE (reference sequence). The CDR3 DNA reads TGTGCCAGCAGCAGGACAGGGGACGAAAAACTGTTTTTT. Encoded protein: CASSRTGDEKLFF.

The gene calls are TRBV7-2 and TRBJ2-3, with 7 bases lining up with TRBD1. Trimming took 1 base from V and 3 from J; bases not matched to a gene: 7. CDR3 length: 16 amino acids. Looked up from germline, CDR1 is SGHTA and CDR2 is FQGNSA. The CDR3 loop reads CASSLGYRGETDTQYF. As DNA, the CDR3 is TGTGCCAGCAGCTTAGGGTACAGGGGAGAAACAGATACGCAGTATTTT.

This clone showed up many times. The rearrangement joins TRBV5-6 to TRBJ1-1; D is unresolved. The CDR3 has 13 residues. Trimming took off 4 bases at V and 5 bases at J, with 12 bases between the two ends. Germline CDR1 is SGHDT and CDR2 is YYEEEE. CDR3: CASSARAGTEAFF. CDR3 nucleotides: TGTGCCAGCAGCGCACGAGCGGGGACTGAAGCTTTCTTT.

CDR3 loop: CASSGLVREQYF. DNA of the CDR3: TGTGCCAGCAGTGGACTAGTCAGAGAGCAGTACTTC. The chain uses TRBV11-2 and TRBJ2-7, with 7 bases identical to TRBD2. Germline lookup yields CDR1 SGHAT and CDR2 FQNNGV. V lost 6 bases and J lost 7; bases outside the gene matches: 6. The CDR3 loop spans 12 amino acids. Together with reference TRBV11-2 and TRBJ2-7, the CDR3 gives the full variable domain: EAGVAQSPRYKIIEKRQSVAFWCNPISGHATLYWYQQILGQGPKLLIQFQNNGVVDDSQLPKDRFSAERLKGVDSTLKIQPAKLEDSAVYLCASSGLVREQYFGPGTRLTVT.

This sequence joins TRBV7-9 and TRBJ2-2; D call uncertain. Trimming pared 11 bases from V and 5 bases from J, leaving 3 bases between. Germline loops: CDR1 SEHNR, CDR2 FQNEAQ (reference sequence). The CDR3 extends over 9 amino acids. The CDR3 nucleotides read TGTGCCCTTACCGGGGAGCTGTTTTTT. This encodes CALTGELFF. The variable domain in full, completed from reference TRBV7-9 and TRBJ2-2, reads DTGVSQNPRHKITKRGQNVTFRCDPISEHNRLYWYRQTLGQGPEFLTYFQNEAQLEKSRLLSDRFSAERPKGSFSTLEIQRTEQGDSAMYLCALTGELFFGEGSRLTVL.

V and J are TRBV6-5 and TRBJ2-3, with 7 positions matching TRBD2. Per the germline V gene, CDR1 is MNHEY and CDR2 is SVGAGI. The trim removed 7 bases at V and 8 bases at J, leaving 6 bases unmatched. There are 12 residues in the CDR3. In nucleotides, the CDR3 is TGTGCCAGCACCGGACTAGTTGCTACGCAGTATTTT. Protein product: CASTGLVATQYF.

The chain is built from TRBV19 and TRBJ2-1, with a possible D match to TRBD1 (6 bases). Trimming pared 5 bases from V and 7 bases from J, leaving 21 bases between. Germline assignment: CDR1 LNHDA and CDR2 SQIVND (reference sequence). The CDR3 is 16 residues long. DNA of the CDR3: TGTGCCAGTAGTGCCTTAGCTCATGAGGGGGTAAATGAGCAGTTCTTC. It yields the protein CASSALAHEGVNEQFF.

Written as DNA, the CDR3 is TGTGCCAGCAGTACCCCCGGTAGGTGGGGGCCAGTAGTATGGCAGCCCCAGCATTTT. Protein product: CASSTPGRWGPVVWQPQHF. The rearrangement links TRBV28 to TRBJ1-5; D may be TRBD1 (6 bases). Germline V gives CDR1 MDHEN, CDR2 SYDVKM. This CDR3 region has 19 residues. Trimming took 5 bases from V and 7 from J, leaving 30 bases between them. Based on the CDR3 plus reference TRBV28 and TRBJ1-5, the full variable domain is DVKVTQSSRYLVKRTGEKVFLECVQDMDHENMFWYRQDPGLGLRLIYFSYDVKMKEKGDIPEGYSVSREKKERFSLILESASTNQTSMYLCASSTPGRWGPVVWQPQHFGDGTRLSIL.

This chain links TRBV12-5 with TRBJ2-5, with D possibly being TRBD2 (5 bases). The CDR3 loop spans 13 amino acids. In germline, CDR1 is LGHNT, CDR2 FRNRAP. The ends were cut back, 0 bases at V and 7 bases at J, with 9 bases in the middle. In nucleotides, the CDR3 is TGTGCTAGTGGTTTGGTAAATGGAGGGACCCAGTACTTC. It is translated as CASGLVNGGTQYF.

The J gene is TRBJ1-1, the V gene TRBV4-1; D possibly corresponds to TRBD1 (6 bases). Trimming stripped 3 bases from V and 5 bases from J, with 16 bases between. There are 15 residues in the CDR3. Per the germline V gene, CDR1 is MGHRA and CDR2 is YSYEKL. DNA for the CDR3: TGCGCCAGCAGCCAGGAAGGGGGGCGGGGGACTGAAGCTTTCTTT. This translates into CASSQEGGRGTEAFF.

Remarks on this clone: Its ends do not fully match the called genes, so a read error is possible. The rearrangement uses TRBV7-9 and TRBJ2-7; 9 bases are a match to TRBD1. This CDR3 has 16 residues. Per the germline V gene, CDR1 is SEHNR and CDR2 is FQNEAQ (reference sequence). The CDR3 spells CSSRGSGQGASYEQYF. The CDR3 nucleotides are TGTTCCAGCAGGGGTTCGGGACAGGGAGCGTCGTACGAGCAGTACTTC.

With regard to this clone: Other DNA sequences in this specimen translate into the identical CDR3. The CDR3 DNA follows: TGTGCCAGTAGTATCGGAGGGAACACTGAAGCTTTCTTT. Its protein is CASSIGGNTEAFF. The chain combines TRBV19 with TRBJ1-1; D is unclear. The CDR3 spans 13 residues. Between the trimmed V and J ends, which lost 3 bases and 1 base, there was a span of 6 bases. Germline V gene data show CDR1 as LNHDA and CDR2 as SQIVND (reference sequence).

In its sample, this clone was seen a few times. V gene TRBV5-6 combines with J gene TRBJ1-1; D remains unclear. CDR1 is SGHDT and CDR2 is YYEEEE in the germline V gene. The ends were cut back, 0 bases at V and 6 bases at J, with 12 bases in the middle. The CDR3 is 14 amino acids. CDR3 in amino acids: CASSLAVSRAEAFF. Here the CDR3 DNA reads TGTGCCAGCAGCTTGGCCGTCTCCCGGGCTGAAGCTTTCTTT.